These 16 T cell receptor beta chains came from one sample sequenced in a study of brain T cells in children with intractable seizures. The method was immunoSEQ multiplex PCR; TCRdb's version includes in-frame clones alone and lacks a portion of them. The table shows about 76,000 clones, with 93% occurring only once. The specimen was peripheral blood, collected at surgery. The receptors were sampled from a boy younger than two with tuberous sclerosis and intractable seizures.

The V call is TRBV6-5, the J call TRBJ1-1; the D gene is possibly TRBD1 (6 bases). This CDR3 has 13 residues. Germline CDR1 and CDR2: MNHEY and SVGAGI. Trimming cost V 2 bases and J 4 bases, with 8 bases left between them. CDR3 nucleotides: TGTGCCAGCAGTTACGGGGGGGCCACTGAAGCTTTCTTT. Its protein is CASSYGGATEAFF.

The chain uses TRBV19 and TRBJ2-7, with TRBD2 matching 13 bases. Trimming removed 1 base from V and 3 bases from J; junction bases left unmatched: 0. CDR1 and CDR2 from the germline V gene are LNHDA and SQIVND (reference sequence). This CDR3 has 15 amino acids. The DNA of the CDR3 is TGTGCCAGTAGTATAGGGACTAGCGGGAGCTACGAGCAGTACTTC. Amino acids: CASSIGTSGSYEQYF. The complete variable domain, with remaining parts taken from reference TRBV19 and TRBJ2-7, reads DGGITQSPKYLFRKEGQNVTLSCEQNLNHDAMYWYRQDPGQGLRLIYYSQIVNDFQKGDIAEGYSVSREKKESFPLTVTSAQKNPTAFYLCASSIGTSGSYEQYFGPGTRLTVT.

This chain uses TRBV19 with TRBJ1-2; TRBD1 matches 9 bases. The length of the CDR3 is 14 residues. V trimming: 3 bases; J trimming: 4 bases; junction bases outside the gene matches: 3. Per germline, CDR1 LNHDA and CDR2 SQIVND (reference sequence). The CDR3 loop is CASSIQTGGYGYTF. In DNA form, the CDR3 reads TGTGCCAGTAGTATCCAGACAGGGGGCTATGGCTACACCTTC.

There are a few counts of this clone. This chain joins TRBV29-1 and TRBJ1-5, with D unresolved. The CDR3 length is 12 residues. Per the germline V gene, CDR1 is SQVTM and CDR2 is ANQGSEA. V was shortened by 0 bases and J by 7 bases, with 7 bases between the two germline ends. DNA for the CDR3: TGCAGCGTTGAAGACCCAAGCCAGCCCCAGCATTTT. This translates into CSVEDPSQPQHF.

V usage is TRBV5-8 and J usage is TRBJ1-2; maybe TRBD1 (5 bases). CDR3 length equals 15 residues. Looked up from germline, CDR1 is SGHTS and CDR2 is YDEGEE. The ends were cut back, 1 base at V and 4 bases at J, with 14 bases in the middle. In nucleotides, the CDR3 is TGTGCCAGCAGCTTGAAGGGGCGCGGATTCTATGGCTACACCTTC. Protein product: CASSLKGRGFYGYTF. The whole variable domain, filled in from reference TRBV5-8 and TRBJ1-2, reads EAGVTQSPTHLIKTRGQQATLRCSPISGHTSVYWYQQALGLGLQFLLWYDEGEERNRGNFPPRFSGRQFPNYSSELNVNALELEDSALYLCASSLKGRGFYGYTFGSGTRLTVV.

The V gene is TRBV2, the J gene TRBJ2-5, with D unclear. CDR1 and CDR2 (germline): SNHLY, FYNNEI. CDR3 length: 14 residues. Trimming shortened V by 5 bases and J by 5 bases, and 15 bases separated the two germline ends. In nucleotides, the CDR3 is TGTGCCAGCAGTCGACCCGAAAGGTGGGAGACCCAGTACTTC. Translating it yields CASSRPERWETQYF.

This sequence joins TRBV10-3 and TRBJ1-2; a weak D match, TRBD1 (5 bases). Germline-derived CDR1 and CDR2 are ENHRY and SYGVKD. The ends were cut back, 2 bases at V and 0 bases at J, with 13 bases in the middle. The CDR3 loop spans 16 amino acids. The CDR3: CAISEVGDPSNYGYTF. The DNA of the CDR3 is TGTGCCATCAGTGAGGTAGGGGATCCATCTAACTATGGCTACACCTTC.

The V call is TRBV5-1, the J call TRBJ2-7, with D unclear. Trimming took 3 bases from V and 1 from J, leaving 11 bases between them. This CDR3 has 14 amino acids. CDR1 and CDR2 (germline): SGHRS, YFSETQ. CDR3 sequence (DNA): TGCGCCAGCAGCTGGCGTGAGAGGTCCTACGAGCAGTACTTC. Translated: CASSWRERSYEQYF. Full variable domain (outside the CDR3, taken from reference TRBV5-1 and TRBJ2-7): KAGVTQTPRYLIKTRGQQVTLSCSPISGHRSVSWYQQTPGQGLQFLFEYFSETQRNKGNFPGRFSGRQFSNSRSEMNVSTLELGDSALYLCASSWRERSYEQYFGPGTRLTVT.

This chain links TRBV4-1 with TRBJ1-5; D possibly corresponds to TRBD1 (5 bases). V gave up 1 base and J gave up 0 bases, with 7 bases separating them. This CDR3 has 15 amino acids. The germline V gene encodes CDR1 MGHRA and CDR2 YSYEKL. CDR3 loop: CASSQARDSNQPQHF. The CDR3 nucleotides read TGCGCCAGCAGCCAAGCCAGGGATAGCAATCAGCCCCAGCATTTT.

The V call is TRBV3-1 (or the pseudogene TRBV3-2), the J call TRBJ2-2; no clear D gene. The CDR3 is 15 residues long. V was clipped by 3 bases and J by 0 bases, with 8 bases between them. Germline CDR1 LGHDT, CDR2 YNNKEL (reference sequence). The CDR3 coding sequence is TGTGCCAGCAGCCACGGCGGAGCGAACACCGGGGAGCTGTTTTTT. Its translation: CASSHGGANTGELFF.

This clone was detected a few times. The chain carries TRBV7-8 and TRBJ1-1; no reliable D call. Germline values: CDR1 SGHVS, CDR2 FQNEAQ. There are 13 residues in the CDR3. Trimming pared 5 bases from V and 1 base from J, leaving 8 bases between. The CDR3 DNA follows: TGTGCCAGCAGCCCTCGGGGGAACACTGAAGCTTTCTTT. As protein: CASSPRGNTEAFF. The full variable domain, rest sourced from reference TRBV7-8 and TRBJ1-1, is GAGVSQSPRYKVAKRGQDVALRCDPISGHVSLFWYQQALGQGPEFLTYFQNEAQLDKSGLPSDRFFAERPEGSVSTLKIQRTQQEDSAVYLCASSPRGNTEAFFGQGTRLTVV.

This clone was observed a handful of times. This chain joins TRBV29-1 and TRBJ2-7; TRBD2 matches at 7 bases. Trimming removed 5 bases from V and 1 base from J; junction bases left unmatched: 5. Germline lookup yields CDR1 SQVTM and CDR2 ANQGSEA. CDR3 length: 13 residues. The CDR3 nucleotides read TGCAGCGTTCGACTAGCATCTTCCTACGAGCAGTACTTC. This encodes CSVRLASSYEQYF.

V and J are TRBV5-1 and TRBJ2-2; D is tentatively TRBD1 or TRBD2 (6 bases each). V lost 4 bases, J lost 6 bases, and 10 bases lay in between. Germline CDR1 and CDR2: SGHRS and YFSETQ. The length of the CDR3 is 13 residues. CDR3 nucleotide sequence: TGCGCCAGCAGCGAAGGGGGGCCCGGGGAGCTGTTTTTT. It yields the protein CASSEGGPGELFF. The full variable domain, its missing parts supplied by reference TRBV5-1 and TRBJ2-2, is KAGVTQTPRYLIKTRGQQVTLSCSPISGHRSVSWYQQTPGQGLQFLFEYFSETQRNKGNFPGRFSGRQFSNSRSEMNVSTLELGDSALYLCASSEGGPGELFFGEGSRLTVL.

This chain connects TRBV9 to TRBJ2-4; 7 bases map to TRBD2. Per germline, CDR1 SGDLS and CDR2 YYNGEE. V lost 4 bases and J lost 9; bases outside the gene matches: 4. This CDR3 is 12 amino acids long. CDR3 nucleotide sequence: TGTGCCAGCAGCATTAGGGAGGGCATTCAGTACTTC. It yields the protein CASSIREGIQYF. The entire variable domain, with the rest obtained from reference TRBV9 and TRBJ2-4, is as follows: DSGVTQTPKHLITATGQRVTLRCSPRSGDLSVYWYQQSLDQGLQFLIQYYNGEERAKGNILERFSAQQFPDLHSELNLSSLELGDSALYFCASSIREGIQYFGAGTRLSVL.

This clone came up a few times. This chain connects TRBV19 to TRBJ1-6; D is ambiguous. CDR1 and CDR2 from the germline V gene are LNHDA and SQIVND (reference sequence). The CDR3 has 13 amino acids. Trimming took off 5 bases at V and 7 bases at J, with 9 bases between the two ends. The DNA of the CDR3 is TGTGCCAGTAGTGTGCAGGCGAATTCACCCCTCCACTTT. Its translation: CASSVQANSPLHF.

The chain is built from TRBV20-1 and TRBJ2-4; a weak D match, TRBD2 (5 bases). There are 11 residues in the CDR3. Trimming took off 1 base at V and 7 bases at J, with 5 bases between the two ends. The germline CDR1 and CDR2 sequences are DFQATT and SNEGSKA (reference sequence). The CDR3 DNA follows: TGCAGTGCTAGAGGGAGGAACATTCAGTACTTC. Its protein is CSARGRNIQYF.